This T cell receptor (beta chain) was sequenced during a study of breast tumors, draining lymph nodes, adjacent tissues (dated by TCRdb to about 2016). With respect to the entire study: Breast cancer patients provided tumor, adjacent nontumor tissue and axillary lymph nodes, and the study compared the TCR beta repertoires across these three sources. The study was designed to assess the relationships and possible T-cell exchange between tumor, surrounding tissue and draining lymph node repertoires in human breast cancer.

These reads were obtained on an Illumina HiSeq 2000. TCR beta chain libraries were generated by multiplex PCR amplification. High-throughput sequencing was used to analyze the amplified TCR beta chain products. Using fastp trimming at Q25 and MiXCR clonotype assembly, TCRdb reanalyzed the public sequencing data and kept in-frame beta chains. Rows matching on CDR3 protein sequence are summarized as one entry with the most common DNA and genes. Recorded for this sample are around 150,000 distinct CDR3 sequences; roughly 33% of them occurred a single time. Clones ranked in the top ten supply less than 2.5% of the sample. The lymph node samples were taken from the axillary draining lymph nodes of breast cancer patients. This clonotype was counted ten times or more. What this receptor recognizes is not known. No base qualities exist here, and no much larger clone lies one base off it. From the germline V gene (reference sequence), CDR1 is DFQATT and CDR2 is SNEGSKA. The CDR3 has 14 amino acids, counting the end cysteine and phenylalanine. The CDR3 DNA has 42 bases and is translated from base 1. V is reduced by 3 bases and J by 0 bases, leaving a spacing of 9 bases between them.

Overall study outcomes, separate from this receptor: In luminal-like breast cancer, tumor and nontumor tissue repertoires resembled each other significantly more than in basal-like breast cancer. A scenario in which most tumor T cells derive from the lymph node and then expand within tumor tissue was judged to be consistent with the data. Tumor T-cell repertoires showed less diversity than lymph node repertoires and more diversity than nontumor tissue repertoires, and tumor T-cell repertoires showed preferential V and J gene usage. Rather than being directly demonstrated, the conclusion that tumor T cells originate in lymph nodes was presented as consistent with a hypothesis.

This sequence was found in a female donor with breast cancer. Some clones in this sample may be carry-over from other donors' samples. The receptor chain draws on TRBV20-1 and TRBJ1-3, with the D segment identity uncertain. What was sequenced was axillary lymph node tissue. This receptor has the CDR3 CSARSGLSGNTIYF. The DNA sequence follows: TGCAGTGCTAGGTCCGGGCTCTCTGGAAACACCATATATTTT.